The source of this T cell receptor beta chain is a study of blood T cell repertoires in COVID-19. Study-wide context: Samples came from the United States, Italy and Spain, spanning acute and convalescent COVID-19. PBMCs, B-cell-depleted T cells, or T cells were the source of the cDNA or gDNA that made up the material.

In the authors' workflow: Researchers report that nucleated cell counts were estimated from reference gene primer amplification. Produced via immunoSEQ multiplex PCR; TCRdb's table is partial and in-frame only. That table furnishes V, J and clone size, whereas the DNA furnished D and trimming. The table has about 90,000 clones, around 92% seen once; the top ten hold roughly 6.6%. The CDR3 totals 15 residues. Per germline, CDR1 KGHSH and CDR2 LQKENI. Trimming removed 1 base at V and 4 bases at J, with 13 bases between. The clonotype originates from a woman aged 55-75 years with active COVID-19. The sequencing input was peripheral blood. The genes are TRBV18 and TRBJ2-5; D may be TRBD1 (5 bases). Written as DNA, the CDR3 is TGTGCCAGCTCACCACGAGCAGGGCAAACAGAGACCCAGTACTTC. This encodes CASSPRAGQTETQYF.